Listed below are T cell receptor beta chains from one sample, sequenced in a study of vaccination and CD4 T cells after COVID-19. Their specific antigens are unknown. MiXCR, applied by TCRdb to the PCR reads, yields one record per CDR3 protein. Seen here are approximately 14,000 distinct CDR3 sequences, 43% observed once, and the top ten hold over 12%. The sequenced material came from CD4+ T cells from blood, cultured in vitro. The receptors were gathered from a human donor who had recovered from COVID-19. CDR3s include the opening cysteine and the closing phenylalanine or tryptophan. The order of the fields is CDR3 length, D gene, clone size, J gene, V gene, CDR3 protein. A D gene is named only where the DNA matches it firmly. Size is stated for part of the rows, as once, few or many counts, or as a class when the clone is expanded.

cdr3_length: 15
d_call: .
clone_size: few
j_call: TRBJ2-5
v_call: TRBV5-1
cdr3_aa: CASSKTSRGEETQYF

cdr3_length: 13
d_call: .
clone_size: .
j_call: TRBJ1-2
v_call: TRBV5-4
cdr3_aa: CASSSLGNYGYTF

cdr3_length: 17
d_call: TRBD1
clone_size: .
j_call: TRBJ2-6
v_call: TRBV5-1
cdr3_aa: CASSPDRGFTGANVLTF

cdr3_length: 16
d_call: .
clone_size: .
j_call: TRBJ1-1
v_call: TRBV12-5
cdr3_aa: CASGRGAGVLNTEAFF

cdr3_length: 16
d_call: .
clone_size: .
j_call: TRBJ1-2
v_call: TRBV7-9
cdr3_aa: CASSRQARGKYRGYTF

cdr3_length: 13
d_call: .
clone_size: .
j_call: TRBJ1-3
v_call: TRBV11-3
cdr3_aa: CASSPSSGNTIYF

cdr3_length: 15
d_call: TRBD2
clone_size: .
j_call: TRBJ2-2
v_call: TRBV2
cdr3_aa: CASRTGTSATGELFF

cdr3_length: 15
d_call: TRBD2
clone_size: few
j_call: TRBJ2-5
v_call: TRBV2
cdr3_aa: CASTDGGAVLETQYF

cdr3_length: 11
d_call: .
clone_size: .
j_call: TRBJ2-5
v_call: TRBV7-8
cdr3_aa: CASSSEETQYF

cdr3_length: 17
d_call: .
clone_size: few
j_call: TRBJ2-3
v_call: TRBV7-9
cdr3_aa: CASSPLGVKDSTDTQYF

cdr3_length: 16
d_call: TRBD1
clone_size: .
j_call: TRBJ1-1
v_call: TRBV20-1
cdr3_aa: CSAKGDRVWGNTEAFF

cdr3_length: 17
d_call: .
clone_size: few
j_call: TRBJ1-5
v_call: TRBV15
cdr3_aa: CATSRVGLTHSNQPQHF

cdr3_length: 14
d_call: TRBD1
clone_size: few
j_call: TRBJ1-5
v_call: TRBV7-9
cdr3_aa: CASSLGQGSQPQHF

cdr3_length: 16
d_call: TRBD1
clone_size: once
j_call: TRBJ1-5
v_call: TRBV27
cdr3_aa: CASSPRGQGSNQPQHF

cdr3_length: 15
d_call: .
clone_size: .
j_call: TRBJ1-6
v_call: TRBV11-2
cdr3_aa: CASSRTGGSNSPLHF

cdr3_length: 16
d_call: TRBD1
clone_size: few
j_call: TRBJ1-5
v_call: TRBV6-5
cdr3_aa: CASSWTGDYSNQPQHF

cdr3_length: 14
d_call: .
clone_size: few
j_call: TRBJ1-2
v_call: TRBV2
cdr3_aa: CASRGGTGLYGYTF

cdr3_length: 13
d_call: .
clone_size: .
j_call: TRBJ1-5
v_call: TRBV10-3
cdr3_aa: CAPRPDPSQPQHF

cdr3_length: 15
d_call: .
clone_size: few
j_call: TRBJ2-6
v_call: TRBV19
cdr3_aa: CATRGRISGANVLTF

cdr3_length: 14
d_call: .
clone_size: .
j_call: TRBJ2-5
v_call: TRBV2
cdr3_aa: CASRKDSLGETQYF

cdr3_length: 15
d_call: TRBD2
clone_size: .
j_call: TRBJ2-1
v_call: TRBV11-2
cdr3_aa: CASSFGGGNYNEQFF

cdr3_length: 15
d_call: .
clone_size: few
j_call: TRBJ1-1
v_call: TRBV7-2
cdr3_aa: CASSLRQGLNTEAFF

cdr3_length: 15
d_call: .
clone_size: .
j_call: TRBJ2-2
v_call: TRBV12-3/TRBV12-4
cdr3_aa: CASSIVRSLGGELFF

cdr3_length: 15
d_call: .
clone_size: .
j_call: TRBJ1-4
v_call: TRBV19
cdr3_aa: CASAQGFSTNEKLFF